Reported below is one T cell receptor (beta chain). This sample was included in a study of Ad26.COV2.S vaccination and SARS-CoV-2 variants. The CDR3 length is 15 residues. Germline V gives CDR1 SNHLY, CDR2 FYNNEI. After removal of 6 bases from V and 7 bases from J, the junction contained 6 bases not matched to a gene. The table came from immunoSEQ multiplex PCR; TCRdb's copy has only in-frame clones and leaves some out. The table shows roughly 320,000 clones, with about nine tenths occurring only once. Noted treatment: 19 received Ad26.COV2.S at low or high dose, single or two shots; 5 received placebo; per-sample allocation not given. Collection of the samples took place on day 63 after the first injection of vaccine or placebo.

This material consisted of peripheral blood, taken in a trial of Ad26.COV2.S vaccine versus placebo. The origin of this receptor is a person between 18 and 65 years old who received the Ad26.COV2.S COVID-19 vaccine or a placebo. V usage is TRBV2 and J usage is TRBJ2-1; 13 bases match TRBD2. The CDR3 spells CASSTLAGGRNEQFF. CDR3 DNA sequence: TGTGCCAGCAGCACACTAGCGGGGGGGCGGAATGAGCAGTTCTTC.